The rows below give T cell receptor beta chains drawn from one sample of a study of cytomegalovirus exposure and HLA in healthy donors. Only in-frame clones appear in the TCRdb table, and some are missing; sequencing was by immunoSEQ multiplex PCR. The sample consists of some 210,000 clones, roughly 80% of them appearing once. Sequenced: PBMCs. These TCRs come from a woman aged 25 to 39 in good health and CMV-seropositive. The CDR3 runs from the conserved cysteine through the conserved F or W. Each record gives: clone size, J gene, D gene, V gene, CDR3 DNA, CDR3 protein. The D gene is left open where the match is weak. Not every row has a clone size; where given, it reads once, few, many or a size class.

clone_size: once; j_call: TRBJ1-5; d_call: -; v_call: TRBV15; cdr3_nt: TGTGCCACCAGCAGAGATTGGGCTTTCCAGCATTTT; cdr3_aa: CATSRDWAFQHF
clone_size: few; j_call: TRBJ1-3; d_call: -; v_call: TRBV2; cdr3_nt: TGTGCCAGCAGTTGGTCAGGAAACTCTGGAAACACCATATATTTT; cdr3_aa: CASSWSGNSGNTIYF
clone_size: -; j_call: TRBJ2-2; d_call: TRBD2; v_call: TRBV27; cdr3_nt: TGTGCCAGCAGTTTACTCCTAGCGGGAGGGACCGGGGAGCTGTTTTTT; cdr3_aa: CASSLLLAGGTGELFF
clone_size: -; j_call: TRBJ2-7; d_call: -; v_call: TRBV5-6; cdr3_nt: TGTGCCAGCAGCTTGGGTGAGAGGGAGCAGTACTTC; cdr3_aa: CASSLGEREQYF
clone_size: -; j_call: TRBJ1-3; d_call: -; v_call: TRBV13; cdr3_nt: TGTGCCAGCAGCTTCGAGGGAGGGTCTGGAAACACCATATATTTT; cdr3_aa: CASSFEGGSGNTIYF
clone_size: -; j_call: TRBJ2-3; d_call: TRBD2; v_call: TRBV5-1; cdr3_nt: TGCGCCAGCTTTTCGGGAGGGACAGATACGCAGTATTTT; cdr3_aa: CASFSGGTDTQYF
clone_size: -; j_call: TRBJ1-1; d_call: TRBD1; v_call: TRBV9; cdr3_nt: TGTGCCAGCAGCGTAAGAGGGACAGAATCTGAAGCTTTCTTT; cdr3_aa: CASSVRGTESEAFF
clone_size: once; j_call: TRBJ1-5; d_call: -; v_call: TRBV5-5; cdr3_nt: TGTGCCAGCAGATCTGACAGGTTTAGCAATCAGCCCCAGCATTTT; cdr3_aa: CASRSDRFSNQPQHF
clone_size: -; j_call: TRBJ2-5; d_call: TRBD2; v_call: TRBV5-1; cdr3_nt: TGCGCCAGCTCCGGCGCTAGCGGATTTCAAGAGACCCAGTACTTC; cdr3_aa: CASSGASGFQETQYF
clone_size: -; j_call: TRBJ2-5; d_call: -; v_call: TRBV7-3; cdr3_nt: TGTGCCAGCAGTCGGACAGTTCAAGAGACCCAGTACTTC; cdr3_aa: CASSRTVQETQYF
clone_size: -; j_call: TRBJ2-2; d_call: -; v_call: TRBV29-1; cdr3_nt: TGCAGTGGAGGGACCGGGGAGCTGTTTTTT; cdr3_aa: CSGGTGELFF
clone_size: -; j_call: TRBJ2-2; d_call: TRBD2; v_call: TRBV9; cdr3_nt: TGTGCCAGCAGCCAAACCCTAGCGGGAGGGTCCACCGGGGAGCTGTTTTTT; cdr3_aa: CASSQTLAGGSTGELFF
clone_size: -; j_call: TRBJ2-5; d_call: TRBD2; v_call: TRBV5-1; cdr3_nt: TGCGCCAGCAGCCGAGGTGGGCTAGCGGGAGGGCCCGGCGAGACCCAGTACTTC; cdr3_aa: CASSRGGLAGGPGETQYF
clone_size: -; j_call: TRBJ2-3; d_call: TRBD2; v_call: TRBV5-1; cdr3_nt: TGCGCCAGCAGCGCCAGGGCTAGCGGGCCTAGCACAGATACGCAGTATTTT; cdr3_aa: CASSARASGPSTDTQYF
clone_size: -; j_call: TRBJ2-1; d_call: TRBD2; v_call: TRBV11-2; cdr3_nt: TGTGCCAGCAGCTTAGAAAGACTAGCGGGAGGAGGCAATGAGCAGTTCTTC; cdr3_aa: CASSLERLAGGGNEQFF